This T cell receptor (beta chain) was captured in a study of cytomegalovirus exposure and HLA in healthy donors. Study overall: The early release's HLA-typed donors yielded tens of millions of unique TCRs. Overall study results and limits: In a later analysis, about 17,000 TCR beta sequences were associated with HLA alleles at 0.05 false discovery rate. With further analysis later on, most CMV-associated TCR beta chains appeared HLA-restricted.

The V and J ends lost 6 bases and 7 bases respectively, with 22 bases between them. The CDR3 runs to 15 residues. Germline CDR1 reads SGHAT; CDR2 reads FQNNGV. There are a few counts of this clone. Its target is not known. A multiplex PCR was run with 60 Vbeta primers and 13 Jbeta primers. Method: immunoSEQ multiplex PCR; TCRdb's copy keeps in-frame clones and lacks some. The sample shows 160,000 or so clones, around 80% of them seen only once. Though nominally healthy at sampling, donors likely had unrecorded immune exposures. The receptor was derived from a female donor in good health and CMV-seronegative. The material sequenced was PBMCs. V is TRBV11-2 and J is TRBJ2-7, with TRBD2 as a possible D gene (6 bases). CDR3 sequence reads: CASRPITGRRGEQYF. As DNA, the CDR3 is TGTGCCAGCAGACCTATCACTGGGCGCCGGGGGGAGCAGTACTTC.